This T cell receptor (beta chain) was identified during a study of blood T cell repertoires in COVID-19 (dated by TCRdb to between 2020 and 2021). Regarding the study in general: Samples covering the acute and convalescent phases of COVID-19 were provided by collaborators in the United States, Italy and Spain. The sample metadata nearly always contained a de-identified subject ID, COVID-19 status, age in years and sex. Deeply sampled blood TCRbeta repertoires from subjects exposed to, actively infected with, or recovered from COVID-19 were included in the dataset. Samples came from the ongoing ImmuneRACE study (first 160 participants) plus 1,254 subjects from 6 global collaborators. The material from the prospective study consisted of cDNA or gDNA derived from T cells, B-cell-depleted T cells, or PBMCs. Where available, HLA class I and class II types were taken from metadata supplied by the sample provider and were not determined by assay-based typing. The repertoires were made available in a free public database intended to serve as a resource for research on the immune response to SARS-CoV-2.

TCRbeta CDR3 regions were amplified from genomic DNA by means of the immunoSEQ Assay, a bias-controlled multiplex PCR. Per the authors' processing: The number of nucleated cells in each sample was estimated from the amplification of reference gene primers within the assay. Sequence reads were collapsed and filtered to measure the absolute abundance of every unique TCRbeta CDR3 rearrangement. For each sample, productive Simpson clonality was calculated by taking the square root of Simpson's diversity index across productive rearrangements. TCRdb mirrors the immuneACCESS table, restricted to in-frame sequences. Some clones are absent from its copies; in checked studies, under half trace to an unresolved V gene, and the reason for the others is unknown. From that table come the V and J calls and clone size; the DNA was used to work out D and trimming. The sample data list fewer than 250,000 clones, and 80% to 90% of these were observed just once. Jointly, the top ten make up about 14% of the sample.

Here is what the overall study found, with its caveats: The quantity of clinical and demographic metadata differed by source and by participant and was supplied without curation.

Enrolling through a virtual design, the prospective study's participants ranged in age from roughly 18 to 95 years and lived across roughly 23 United States geographic areas. Cohort assignment in the prospective study relied on participant-reported clinical history from a screening survey and a study questionnaire. Mobile phlebotomists in the prospective study collected whole blood, serum and a nasopharyngeal or oropharyngeal swab from every participant. Prospective study participants could optionally give additional blood draws and questionnaires over an approximately 2-month period. Blood samples from the prospective study were shipped frozen or at room temperature prior to DNA extraction. Concerning this clone itself: What antigen it recognizes has not been identified. Within one base of it there is no much larger clone, and no base qualities were kept.

V loses 0 bases at its end and J loses 1 base; junction bases beyond the gene matches: 2. CDR1 is given as SGHRS and CDR2 as YFSETQ, both from the germline V gene. The CDR3 contains 17 residues, cysteine and phenylalanine counted. The DNA shown is the 51-base CDR3, in frame from base 1. The rearrangement combines TRBV5-1 with TRBJ2-3; TRBD2 fits 13 bases in the junction. The sequence was obtained from a woman in her 50s with acute COVID-19. Sequenced sample: PBMCs or T cells enriched from blood (not recorded which). The CDR3 sequence is CASSLAGTSGGTDTQYF. The sequence in DNA is TGCGCCAGCAGCTTGGCCGGGACTAGCGGGGGCACAGATACGCAGTATTTT. With the rest looked up from the reference TRBV5-1 and TRBJ2-3 genes rather than sequenced, the full variable domain is KAGVTQTPRYLIKTRGQQVTLSCSPISGHRSVSWYQQTPGQGLQFLFEYFSETQRNKGNFPGRFSGRQFSNSRSEMNVSTLELGDSALYLCASSLAGTSGGTDTQYFGPGTRLTVL.